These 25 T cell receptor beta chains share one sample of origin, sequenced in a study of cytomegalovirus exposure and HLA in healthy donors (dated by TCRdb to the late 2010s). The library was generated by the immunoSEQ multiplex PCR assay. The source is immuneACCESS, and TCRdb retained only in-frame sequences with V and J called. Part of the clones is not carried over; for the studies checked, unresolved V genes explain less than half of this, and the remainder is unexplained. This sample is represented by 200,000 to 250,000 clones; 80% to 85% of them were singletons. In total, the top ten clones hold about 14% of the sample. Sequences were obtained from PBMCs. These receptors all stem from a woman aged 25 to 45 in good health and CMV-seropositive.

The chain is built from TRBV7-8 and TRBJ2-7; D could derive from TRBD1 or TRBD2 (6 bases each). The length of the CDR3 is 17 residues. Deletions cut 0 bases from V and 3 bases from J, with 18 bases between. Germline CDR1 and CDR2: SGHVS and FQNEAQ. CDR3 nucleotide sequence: TGTGCCAGCAGCTTAGCGCGGGGACATCTCTTGGGCTACGAGCAGTACTTC. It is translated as CASSLARGHLLGYEQYF.

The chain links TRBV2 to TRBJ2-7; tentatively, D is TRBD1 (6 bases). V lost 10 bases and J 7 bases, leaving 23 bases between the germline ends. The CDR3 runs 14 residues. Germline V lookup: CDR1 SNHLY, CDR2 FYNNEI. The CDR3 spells CANAQGVVTGEQYF. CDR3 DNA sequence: TGTGCCAACGCACAGGGTGTCGTGACCGGGGAGCAGTACTTC.

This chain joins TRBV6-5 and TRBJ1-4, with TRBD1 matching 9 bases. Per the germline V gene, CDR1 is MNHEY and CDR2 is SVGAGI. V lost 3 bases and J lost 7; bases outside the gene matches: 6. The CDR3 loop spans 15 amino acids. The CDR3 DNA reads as TGTGCCAGCAGTTATAGGGGGACAGGGAGTGAAAAACTGTTTTTT. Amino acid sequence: CASSYRGTGSEKLFF.

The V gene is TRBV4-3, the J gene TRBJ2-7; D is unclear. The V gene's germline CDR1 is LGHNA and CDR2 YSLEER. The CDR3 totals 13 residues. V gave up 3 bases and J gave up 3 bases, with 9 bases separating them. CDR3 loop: CASSHGLDYEQYF. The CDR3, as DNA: TGCGCCAGCAGCCACGGTCTCGACTACGAGCAGTACTTC.

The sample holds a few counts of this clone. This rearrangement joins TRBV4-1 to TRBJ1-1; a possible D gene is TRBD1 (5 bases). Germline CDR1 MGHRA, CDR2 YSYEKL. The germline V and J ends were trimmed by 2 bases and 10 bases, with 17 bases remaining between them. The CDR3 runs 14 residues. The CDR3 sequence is CASSQPREGLVAFF. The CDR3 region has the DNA TGCGCCAGCAGCCAACCGAGAGAGGGGCTTGTAGCTTTCTTT.

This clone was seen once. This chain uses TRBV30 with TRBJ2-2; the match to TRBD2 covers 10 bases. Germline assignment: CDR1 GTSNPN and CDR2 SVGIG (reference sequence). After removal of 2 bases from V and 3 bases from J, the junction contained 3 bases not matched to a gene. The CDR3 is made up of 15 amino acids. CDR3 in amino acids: CAWSYLAGDTGELFF. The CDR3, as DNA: TGTGCCTGGAGTTACCTAGCGGGGGACACCGGGGAGCTGTTTTTT.

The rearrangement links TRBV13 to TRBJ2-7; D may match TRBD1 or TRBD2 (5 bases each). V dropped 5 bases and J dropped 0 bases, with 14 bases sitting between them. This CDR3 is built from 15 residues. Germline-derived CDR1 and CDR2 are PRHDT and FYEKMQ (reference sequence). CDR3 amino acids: CASSHRDGRSYEQYF. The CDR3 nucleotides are TGTGCCAGCAGCCACCGGGACGGTCGCTCCTACGAGCAGTACTTC.

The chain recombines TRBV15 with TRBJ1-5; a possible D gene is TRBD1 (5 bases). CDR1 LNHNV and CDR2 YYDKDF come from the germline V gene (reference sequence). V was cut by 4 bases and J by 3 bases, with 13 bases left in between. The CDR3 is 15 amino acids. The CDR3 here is CATSNWGVNNQPQHF. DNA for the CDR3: TGTGCCACCAGCAACTGGGGGGTCAACAATCAGCCCCAGCATTTT.

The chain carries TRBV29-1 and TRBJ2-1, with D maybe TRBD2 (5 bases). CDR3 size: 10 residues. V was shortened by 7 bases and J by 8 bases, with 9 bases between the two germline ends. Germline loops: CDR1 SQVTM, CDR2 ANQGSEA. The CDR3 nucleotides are TGCAGCGGGTGGCGGGATGAGCAGTTCTTC. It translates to CSGWRDEQFF.

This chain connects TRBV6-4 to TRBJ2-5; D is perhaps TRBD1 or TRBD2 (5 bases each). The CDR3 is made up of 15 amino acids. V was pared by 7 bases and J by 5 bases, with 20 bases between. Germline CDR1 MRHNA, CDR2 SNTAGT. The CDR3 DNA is TGTGCCAGCACCACAGGCGACTCCCCGGGGGAGACCCAGTACTTC. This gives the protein CASTTGDSPGETQYF.

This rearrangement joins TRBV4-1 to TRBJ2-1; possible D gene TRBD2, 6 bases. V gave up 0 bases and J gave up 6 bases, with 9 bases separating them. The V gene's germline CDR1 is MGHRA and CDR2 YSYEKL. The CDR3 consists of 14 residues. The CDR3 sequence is CASSQEGTANEQFF. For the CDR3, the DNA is TGCGCCAGCAGCCAAGAAGGGACTGCCAATGAGCAGTTCTTC.

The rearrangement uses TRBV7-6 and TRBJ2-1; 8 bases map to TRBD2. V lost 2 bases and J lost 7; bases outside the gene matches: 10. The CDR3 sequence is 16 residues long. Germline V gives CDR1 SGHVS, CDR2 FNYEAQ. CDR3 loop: CASSLKLSGLDNEQFF. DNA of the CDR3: TGTGCCAGCAGCTTAAAGCTGTCGGGACTAGATAATGAGCAGTTCTTC. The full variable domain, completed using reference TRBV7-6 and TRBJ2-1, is GAGVSQSPRYKVTKRGQDVALRCDPISGHVSLYWYRQALGQGPEFLTYFNYEAQQDKSGLPNDRFSAERPEGSISTLTIQRTEQRDSAMYRCASSLKLSGLDNEQFFGPGTRLTVL.

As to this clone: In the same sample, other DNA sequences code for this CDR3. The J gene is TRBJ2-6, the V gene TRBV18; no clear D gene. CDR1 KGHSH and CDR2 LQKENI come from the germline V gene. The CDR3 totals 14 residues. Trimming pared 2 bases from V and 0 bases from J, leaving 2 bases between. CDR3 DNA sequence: TGTGCCAGCTCACCAGGCTCTGGGGCCAACGTCCTGACTTTC. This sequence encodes CASSPGSGANVLTF.

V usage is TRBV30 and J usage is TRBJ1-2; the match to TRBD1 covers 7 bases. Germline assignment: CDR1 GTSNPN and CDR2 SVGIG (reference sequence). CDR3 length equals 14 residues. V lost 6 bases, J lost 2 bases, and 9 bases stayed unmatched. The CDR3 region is CACKGQPSNYGYTF. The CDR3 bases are TGTGCCTGCAAGGGACAGCCCTCAAACTATGGCTACACCTTC.

The CDR3 DNA is TGTGCCAGCAGGACAGGGCTCGGTCAGCCCCAGCATTTT. This translates into CASRTGLGQPQHF. The genes are TRBV6-5 and TRBJ1-5; 7 bases match TRBD1. Germline V gene lookup returns CDR1 MNHEY and CDR2 SVGAGI. This CDR3 region has 13 residues. Trimming cost V 6 bases and J 6 bases; bases outside gene matches: 5.

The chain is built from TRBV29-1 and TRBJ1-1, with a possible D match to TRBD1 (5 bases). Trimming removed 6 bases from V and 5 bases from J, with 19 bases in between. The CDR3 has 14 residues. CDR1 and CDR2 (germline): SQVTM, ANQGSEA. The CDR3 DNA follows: TGCAGCGTCCAGAGGGGACTTGGGGTAACTGAAGCTTTCTTT. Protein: CSVQRGLGVTEAFF.

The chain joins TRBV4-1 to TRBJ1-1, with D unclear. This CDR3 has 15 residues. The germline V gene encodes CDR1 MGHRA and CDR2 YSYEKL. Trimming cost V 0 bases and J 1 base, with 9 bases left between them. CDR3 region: CASSQDERGNTEAFF. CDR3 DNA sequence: TGCGCCAGCAGCCAAGACGAGAGAGGGAACACTGAAGCTTTCTTT.

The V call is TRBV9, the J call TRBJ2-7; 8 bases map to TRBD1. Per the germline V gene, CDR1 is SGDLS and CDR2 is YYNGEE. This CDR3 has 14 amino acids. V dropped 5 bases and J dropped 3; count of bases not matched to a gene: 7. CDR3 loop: CASSTGTGSYEQYF. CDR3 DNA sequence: TGTGCCAGCAGTACAGGGACAGGAAGCTACGAGCAGTACTTC.

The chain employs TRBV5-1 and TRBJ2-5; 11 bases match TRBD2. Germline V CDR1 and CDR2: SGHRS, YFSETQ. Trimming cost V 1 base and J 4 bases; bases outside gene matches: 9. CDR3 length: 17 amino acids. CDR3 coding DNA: TGCGCCAGCAGCTTGAGAATAGCGGGAGGGGCGGGAGAGACCCAGTACTTC. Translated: CASSLRIAGGAGETQYF.

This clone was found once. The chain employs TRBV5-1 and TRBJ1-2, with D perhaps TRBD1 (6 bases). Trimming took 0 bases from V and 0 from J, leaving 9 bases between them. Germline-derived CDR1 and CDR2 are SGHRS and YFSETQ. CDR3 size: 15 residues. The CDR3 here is CASSLGAGANYGYTF. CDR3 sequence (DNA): TGCGCCAGCAGCTTGGGGGCAGGGGCTAACTATGGCTACACCTTC.

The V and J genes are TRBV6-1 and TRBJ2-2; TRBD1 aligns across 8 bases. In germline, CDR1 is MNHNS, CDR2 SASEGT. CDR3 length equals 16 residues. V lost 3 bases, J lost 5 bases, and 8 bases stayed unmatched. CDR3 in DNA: TGTGCCAGCAGTGACAGGGGGCGGTCGGGAACCGGGGAGCTGTTTTTT. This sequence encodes CASSDRGRSGTGELFF.

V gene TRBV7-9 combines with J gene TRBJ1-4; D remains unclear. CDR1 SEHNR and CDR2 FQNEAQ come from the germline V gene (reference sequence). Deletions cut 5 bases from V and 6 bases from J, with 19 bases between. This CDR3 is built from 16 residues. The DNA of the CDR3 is TGTGCCAGCAGCCCGGGGTTAAGGGCCTTCGATGAAAAACTGTTTTTT. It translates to CASSPGLRAFDEKLFF.

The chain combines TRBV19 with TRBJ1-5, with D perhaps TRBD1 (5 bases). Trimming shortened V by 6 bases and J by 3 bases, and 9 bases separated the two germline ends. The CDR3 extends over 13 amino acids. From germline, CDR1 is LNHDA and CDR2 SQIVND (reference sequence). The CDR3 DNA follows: TGTGCCAGTAGCGACAGCTACAATCAGCCCCAGCATTTT. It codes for CASSDSYNQPQHF.

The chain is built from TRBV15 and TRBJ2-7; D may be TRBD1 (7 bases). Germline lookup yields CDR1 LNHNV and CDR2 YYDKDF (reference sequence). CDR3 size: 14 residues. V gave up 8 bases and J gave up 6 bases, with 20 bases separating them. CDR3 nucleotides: TGTGCCACCGCCACCGGGAGACAGGGTCCCGAGCAGTACTTC. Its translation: CATATGRQGPEQYF.

CDR3 sequence (DNA): TGTGCCAGCAGTCCAAGTGGGTCCGAAAAACTGTTTTTT. Encoded protein: CASSPSGSEKLFF. The chain joins TRBV6-5 to TRBJ1-4, with D unclear. V gave up 5 bases and J gave up 8 bases, with 12 bases separating them. The CDR3 extends over 13 amino acids. Germline lookup yields CDR1 MNHEY and CDR2 SVGAGI.